Included here is one T cell receptor (beta chain) sequence, with context. Profiled with immunoSEQ multiplex PCR; TCRdb holds only in-frame clones, not every one. The data show hundreds of thousands of clones, with about 90% seen just once and around 6.6% held by the top ten. This record belongs to a study of blood T cell repertoires in COVID-19. About the research overall: COVID-19 samples collected from the United States, Italy and Spain covered acute and convalescent phases. Nucleic acid was either cDNA or gDNA, and it came from T cells, B-cell-depleted T cells, or PBMCs.

The V and J ends lost 1 base and 5 bases respectively, with 12 bases between them. Germline V gene sequence: CDR1 SGHRS, CDR2 YFSETQ. The CDR3 sequence is 14 residues long. Seattle enrolled patients during active infection and tracked them longitudinally. The chain carries TRBV5-1 and TRBJ1-1; no clear D gene. The clonotype originates from a woman aged 70-85 years with COVID-19, enrolled during active disease. Sequenced: peripheral blood. The CDR3 DNA reads TGCGCCAGCAGCTTGAGTTCGAGGGAAACTGAAGCTTTCTTT. Amino acids: CASSLSSRETEAFF.